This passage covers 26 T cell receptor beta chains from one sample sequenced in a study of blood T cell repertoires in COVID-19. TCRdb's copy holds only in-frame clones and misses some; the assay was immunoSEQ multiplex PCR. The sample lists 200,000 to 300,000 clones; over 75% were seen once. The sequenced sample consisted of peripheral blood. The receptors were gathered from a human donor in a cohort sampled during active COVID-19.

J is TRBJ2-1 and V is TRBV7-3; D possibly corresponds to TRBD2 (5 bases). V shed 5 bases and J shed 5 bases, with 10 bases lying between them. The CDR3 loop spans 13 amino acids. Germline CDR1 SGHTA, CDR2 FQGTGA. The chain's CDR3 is CASSRLPDNEQFF. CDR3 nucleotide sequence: TGTGCCAGCAGCAGACTACCAGACAATGAGCAGTTCTTC. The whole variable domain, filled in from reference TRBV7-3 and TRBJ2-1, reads GAGVSQTPSNKVTEKGKYVELRCDPISGHTALYWYRQSLGQGPEFLIYFQGTGAADDSGLPNDRFFAVRPEGSVSTLKIQRTERGDSAVYLCASSRLPDNEQFFGPGTRLTVL.

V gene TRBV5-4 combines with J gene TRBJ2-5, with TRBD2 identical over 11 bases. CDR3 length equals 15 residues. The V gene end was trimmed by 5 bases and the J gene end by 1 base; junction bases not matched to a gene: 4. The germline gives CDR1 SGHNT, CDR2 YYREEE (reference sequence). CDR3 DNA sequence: TGTGCCAGCAGGTATGGACTAGCGGGCCAAGAGACCCAGTACTTC. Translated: CASRYGLAGQETQYF.

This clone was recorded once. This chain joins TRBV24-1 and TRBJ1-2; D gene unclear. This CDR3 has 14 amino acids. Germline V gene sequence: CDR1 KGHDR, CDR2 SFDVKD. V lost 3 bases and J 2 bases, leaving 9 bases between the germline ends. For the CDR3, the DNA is TGTGCCACCAGTGATCGAACCAGGAACTATGGCTACACCTTC. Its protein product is CATSDRTRNYGYTF.

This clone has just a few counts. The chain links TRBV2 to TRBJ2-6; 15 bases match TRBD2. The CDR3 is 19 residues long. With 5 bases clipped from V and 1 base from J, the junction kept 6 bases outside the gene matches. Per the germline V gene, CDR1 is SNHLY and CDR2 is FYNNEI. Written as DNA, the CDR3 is TGTGCCAGCAGTAAGGGACTAGCGGGAGGCTTGTCTGGGGCCAACGTCCTGACTTTC. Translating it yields CASSKGLAGGLSGANVLTF.

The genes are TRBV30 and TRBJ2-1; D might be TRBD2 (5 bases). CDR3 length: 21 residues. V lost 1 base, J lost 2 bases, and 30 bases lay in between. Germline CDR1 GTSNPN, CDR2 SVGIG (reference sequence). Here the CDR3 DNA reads TGTGCCTGGAGTGGGCCCGCCGTCCTAGCAGCAGACCCCCTCGCCTACAATGAGCAGTTCTTC. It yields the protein CAWSGPAVLAADPLAYNEQFF. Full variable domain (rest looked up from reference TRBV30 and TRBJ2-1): SQTIHQWPATLVQPVGSPLSLECTVEGTSNPNLYWYRQAAGRGLQLLFYSVGIGQISSEVPQNLSASRPQDRQFILSSKKLLLSDSGFYLCAWSGPAVLAADPLAYNEQFFGPGTRLTVL.

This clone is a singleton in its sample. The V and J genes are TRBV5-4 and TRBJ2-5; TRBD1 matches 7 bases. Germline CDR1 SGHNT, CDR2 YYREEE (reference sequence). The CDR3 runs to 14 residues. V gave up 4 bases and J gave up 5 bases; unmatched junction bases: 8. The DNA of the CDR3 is TGTGCCAGCAGCGCGGACAGGAATCGGGAGACCCAGTACTTC. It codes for CASSADRNRETQYF.

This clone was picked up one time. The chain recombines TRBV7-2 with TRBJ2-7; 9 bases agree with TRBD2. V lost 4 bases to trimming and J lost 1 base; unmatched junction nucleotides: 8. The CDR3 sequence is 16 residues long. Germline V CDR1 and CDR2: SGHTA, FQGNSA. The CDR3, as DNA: TGTGCCAGCAGCTCTCCCGGAGCGGGAGGTTCCTACGAGCAGTACTTC. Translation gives CASSSPGAGGSYEQYF.

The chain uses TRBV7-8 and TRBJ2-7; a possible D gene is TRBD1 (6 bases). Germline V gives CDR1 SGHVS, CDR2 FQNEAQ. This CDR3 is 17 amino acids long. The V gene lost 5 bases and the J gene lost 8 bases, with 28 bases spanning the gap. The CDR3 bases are TGTGCCAGCAGCCCTCTTCGGACAGAACGTTTGGCCCTAAAGCAGTACTTC. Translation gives CASSPLRTERLALKQYF.

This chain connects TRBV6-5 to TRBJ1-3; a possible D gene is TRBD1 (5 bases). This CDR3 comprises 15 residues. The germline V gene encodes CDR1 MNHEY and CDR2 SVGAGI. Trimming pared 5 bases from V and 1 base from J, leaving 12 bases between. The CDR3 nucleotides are TGTGCCAGCAGTAGCACGCGGGGGTCTGGAAACACCATATATTTT. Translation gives CASSSTRGSGNTIYF.

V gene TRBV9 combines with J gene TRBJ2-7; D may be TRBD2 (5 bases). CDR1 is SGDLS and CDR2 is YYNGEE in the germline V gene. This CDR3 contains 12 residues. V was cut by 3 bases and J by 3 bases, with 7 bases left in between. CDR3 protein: CASSGRNYEQYF. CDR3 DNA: TGTGCCAGCAGCGGGAGGAACTACGAGCAGTACTTC.

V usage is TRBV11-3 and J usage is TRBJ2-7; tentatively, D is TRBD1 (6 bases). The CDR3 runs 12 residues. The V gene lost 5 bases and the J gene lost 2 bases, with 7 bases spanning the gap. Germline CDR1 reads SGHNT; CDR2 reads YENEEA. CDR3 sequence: CASSGDTYEQYF. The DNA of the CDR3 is TGTGCCAGCAGCGGGGACACCTACGAGCAGTACTTC. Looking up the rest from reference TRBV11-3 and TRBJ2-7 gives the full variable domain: EAGVVQSPRYKIIEKKQPVAFWCNPISGHNTLYWYLQNLGQGPELLIRYENEEAVDDSQLPKDRFSAERLKGVDSTLKIQPAELGDSAVYLCASSGDTYEQYFGPGTRLTVT.

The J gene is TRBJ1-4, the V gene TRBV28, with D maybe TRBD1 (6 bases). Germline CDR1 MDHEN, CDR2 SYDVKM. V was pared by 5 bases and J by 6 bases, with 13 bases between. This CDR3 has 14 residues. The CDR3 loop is CASSTGLLDEKLFF. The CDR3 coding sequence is TGTGCCAGCAGTACAGGGTTATTGGATGAAAAACTGTTTTTT.

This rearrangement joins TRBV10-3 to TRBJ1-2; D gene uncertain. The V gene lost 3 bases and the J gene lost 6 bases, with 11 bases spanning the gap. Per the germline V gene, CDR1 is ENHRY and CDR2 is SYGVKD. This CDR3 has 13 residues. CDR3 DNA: TGTGCCATCAGTGACCGGGAGGGAGATGGCTACACCTTC. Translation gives CAISDREGDGYTF.

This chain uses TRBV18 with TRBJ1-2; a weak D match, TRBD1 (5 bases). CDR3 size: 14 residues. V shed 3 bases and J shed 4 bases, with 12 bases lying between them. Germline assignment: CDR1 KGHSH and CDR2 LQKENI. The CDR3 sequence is CASSPGRTVYGYTF. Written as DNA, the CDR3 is TGTGCCAGCTCACCGGGGCGGACGGTCTATGGCTACACCTTC.

DNA for the CDR3: TGTGCCAGCAGCCCCGGGACAGGGCAAGAGACCCAGTACTTC. Protein sequence: CASSPGTGQETQYF. The J gene is TRBJ2-5, the V gene TRBV28; 9 bases line up with TRBD1. Germline CDR1 MDHEN, CDR2 SYDVKM. V was clipped by 6 bases and J by 2 bases; unmatched bases: 4. This CDR3 is built from 14 residues. Full variable domain (missing parts from reference TRBV28 and TRBJ2-5): DVKVTQSSRYLVKRTGEKVFLECVQDMDHENMFWYRQDPGLGLRLIYFSYDVKMKEKGDIPEGYSVSREKKERFSLILESASTNQTSMYLCASSPGTGQETQYFGPGTRLLVL.

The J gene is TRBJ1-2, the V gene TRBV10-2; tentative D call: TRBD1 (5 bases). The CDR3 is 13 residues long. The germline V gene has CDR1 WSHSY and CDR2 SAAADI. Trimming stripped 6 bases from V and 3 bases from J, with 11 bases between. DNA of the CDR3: TGCGCCAGCAGGGGGCAGTTAGACTATGGCTACACCTTC. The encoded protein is CASRGQLDYGYTF.

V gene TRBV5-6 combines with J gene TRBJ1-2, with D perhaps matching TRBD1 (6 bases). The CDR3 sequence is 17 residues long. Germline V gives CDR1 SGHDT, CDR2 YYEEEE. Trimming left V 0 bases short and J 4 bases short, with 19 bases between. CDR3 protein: CASSLGGDTSLGYGYTF. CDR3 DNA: TGTGCCAGCAGCTTGGGTGGGGACACTTCTCTAGGCTATGGCTACACCTTC. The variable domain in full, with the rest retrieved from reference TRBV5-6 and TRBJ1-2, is DAGVTQSPTHLIKTRGQQVTLRCSPKSGHDTVSWYQQALGQGPQFIFQYYEEEERQRGNFPDRFSGHQFPNYSSELNVNALLLGDSALYLCASSLGGDTSLGYGYTFGSGTRLTVV.

The chain's CDR3 is CASSPPDSLPEAFF. The CDR3 DNA is TGTGCCAGCAGTCCCCCGGACAGCCTACCTGAAGCTTTCTTT. This chain uses TRBV2 with TRBJ1-1; possible D gene TRBD1, 6 bases. The CDR3 is 14 residues long. Germline CDR1 and CDR2: SNHLY and FYNNEI. V lost 5 bases to trimming and J lost 6 bases, with 16 bases between them.

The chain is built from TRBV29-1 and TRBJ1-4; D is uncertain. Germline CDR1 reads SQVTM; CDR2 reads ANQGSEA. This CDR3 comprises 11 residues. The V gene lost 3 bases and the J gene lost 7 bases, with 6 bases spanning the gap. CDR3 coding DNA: TGCAGCGTTGAGTCCGGTGAAAAACTGTTTTTT. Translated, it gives CSVESGEKLFF.

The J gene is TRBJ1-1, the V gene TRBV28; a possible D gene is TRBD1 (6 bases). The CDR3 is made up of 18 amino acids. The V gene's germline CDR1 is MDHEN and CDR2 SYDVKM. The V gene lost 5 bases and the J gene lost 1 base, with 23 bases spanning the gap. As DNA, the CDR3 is TGTGCCAGCAGTCCTAACAGGAGGGGGGGCTTTGAGAACACTGAAGCTTTCTTT. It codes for CASSPNRRGGFENTEAFF.

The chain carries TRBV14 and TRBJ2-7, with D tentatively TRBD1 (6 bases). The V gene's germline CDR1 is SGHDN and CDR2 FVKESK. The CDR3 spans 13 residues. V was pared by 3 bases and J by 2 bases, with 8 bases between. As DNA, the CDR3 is TGTGCCAGCAGCCAGGGGGCCCCCTACGAGCAGTACTTC. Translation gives CASSQGAPYEQYF.

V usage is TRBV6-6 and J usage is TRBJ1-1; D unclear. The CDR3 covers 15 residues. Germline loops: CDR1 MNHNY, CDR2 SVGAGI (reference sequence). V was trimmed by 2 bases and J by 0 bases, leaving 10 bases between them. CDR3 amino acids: CASSYSGEMNTEAFF. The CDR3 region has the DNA TGTGCCAGCAGTTACAGCGGAGAAATGAACACTGAAGCTTTCTTT.

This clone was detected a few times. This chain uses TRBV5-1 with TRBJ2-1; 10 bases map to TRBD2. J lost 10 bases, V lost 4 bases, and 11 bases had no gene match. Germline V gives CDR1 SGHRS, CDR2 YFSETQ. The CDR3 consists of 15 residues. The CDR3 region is CASSESGGASHEQFF. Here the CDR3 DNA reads TGCGCCAGCAGCGAGAGCGGGGGGGCCTCGCACGAGCAGTTCTTC. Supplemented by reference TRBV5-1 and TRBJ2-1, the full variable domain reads KAGVTQTPRYLIKTRGQQVTLSCSPISGHRSVSWYQQTPGQGLQFLFEYFSETQRNKGNFPGRFSGRQFSNSRSEMNVSTLELGDSALYLCASSESGGASHEQFFGPGTRLTVL.

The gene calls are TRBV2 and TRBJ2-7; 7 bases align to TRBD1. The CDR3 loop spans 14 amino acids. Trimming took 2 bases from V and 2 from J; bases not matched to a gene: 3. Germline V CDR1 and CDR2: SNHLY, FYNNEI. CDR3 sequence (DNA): TGTGCCAGCAGTGAAAAAGGGGGCCCCTACGAGCAGTACTTC. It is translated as CASSEKGGPYEQYF.

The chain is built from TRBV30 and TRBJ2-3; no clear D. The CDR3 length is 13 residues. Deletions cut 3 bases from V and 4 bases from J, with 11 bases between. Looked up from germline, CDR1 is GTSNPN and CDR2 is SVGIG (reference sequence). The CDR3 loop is CAWSPRGADTQYF. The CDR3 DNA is TGTGCCTGGAGCCCTAGAGGTGCAGATACGCAGTATTTT. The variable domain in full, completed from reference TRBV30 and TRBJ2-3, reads SQTIHQWPATLVQPVGSPLSLECTVEGTSNPNLYWYRQAAGRGLQLLFYSVGIGQISSEVPQNLSASRPQDRQFILSSKKLLLSDSGFYLCAWSPRGADTQYFGPGTRLTVL.

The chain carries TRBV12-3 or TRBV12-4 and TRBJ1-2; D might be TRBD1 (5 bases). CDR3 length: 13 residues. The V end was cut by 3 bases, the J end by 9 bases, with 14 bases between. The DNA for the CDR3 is TGTGCCAGCAGTTTGAGGCAGGGACTAAGCTACACCTTC. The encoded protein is CASSLRQGLSYTF.